Shown below are 12 T cell receptor beta chains from a single sample sequenced in a study of blood T cell repertoires in COVID-19. TCRdb's table, derived via immunoSEQ multiplex PCR, lists solely in-frame clones and lacks some. This sample has a few hundred thousand clones; under 90% occur once, and the top ten carry almost 9.5%. Sequences were obtained from PBMCs or T cells enriched from blood (not recorded which). The receptors were sampled from a woman aged 30 to 39 who had recovered from COVID-19.

V gene TRBV7-8 combines with J gene TRBJ1-2; 7 bases are shared with TRBD1. With 1 base clipped from V and 8 bases from J, the junction kept 10 bases outside the gene matches. Germline values: CDR1 SGHVS, CDR2 FQNEAQ. The CDR3 is 15 residues long. CDR3 protein: CASSLEGGTVHGYTF. DNA of the CDR3: TGTGCCAGCAGCTTAGAAGGCGGGACAGTCCACGGCTACACCTTC.

The chain couples TRBV9 to TRBJ2-3, with 7 bases aligning to TRBD2. The CDR3 is 17 amino acids. Germline assignment: CDR1 SGDLS and CDR2 YYNGEE. V lost 0 bases, J lost 3 bases, and 10 bases stayed unmatched. CDR3 bases: TGTGCCAGCAGCGTAGGGTTGGCCGGGAGGTCAACAGATACGCAGTATTTT. Translated: CASSVGLAGRSTDTQYF. Filled out from reference TRBV9 and TRBJ2-3, the complete variable domain reads DSGVTQTPKHLITATGQRVTLRCSPRSGDLSVYWYQQSLDQGLQFLIQYYNGEERAKGNILERFSAQQFPDLHSELNLSSLELGDSALYFCASSVGLAGRSTDTQYFGPGTRLTVL.

This clone appeared a single time. The chain links TRBV15 to TRBJ2-1, with D perhaps TRBD1 (5 bases). The germline V and J ends were trimmed by 6 bases and 7 bases, with 13 bases remaining between them. The CDR3 spans 13 residues. Germline V lookup: CDR1 LNHNV, CDR2 YYDKDF (reference sequence). CDR3 protein: CATRFQGGNEQFF. DNA of the CDR3: TGTGCCACCAGGTTTCAGGGTGGAAATGAGCAGTTCTTC.

This clone was seen only a few times. The rearrangement uses TRBV19 and TRBJ1-4; 8 positions agree with TRBD1. From germline, CDR1 is LNHDA and CDR2 SQIVND (reference sequence). CDR3 length: 16 amino acids. The V segment lost 1 base and the J segment 8 bases; nucleotides outside the gene matches: 9. The CDR3 sequence: CASSIAPDRDPEKLFF. CDR3 sequence (DNA): TGTGCCAGTAGTATAGCCCCGGACAGGGACCCCGAAAAACTGTTTTTT.

This chain connects TRBV19 to TRBJ1-1, with D unresolved. The CDR3 loop spans 14 amino acids. Between the trimmed V and J ends, which lost 3 bases and 0 bases, there was a span of 8 bases. Per the germline V gene, CDR1 is LNHDA and CDR2 is SQIVND (reference sequence). The CDR3 protein is CASSMEGVNTEAFF. The CDR3 coding sequence is TGTGCCAGTAGTATGGAGGGAGTGAACACTGAAGCTTTCTTT.

V usage is TRBV9 and J usage is TRBJ2-3, with 11 bases that match TRBD2. The CDR3 contains 16 residues. Germline CDR1 SGDLS, CDR2 YYNGEE. Unmatched junction bases numbered 7, after V lost 4 bases and J lost 3 bases. In nucleotides, the CDR3 is TGTGCCAGCAGCCCAGAGGGACTAGCGGATACAGATACGCAGTATTTT. Translating gives CASSPEGLADTDTQYF.

V and J are TRBV29-1 and TRBJ1-1, with D maybe TRBD1 (6 bases). This CDR3 contains 13 residues. Trimming removed 6 bases from V and 0 bases from J, with 11 bases in between. CDR1 and CDR2 from the germline V gene are SQVTM and ANQGSEA. This CDR3 is CSVAGTLNTEAFF. CDR3 DNA sequence: TGCAGCGTCGCAGGGACATTGAACACTGAAGCTTTCTTT.

This chain connects TRBV10-3 to TRBJ1-2; 9 nucleotides agree with TRBD1. The V and J ends lost 6 bases and 6 bases, in that order; junction bases with no gene match: 5. CDR3 length: 13 residues. The germline V gene has CDR1 ENHRY and CDR2 SYGVKD. The CDR3 DNA follows: TGTGCCATCAGGGCACAGGGGGCGGATGGCTACACCTTC. Translation: CAIRAQGADGYTF.

The chain has TRBV28 and TRBJ2-1, with 11 bases aligning to TRBD2. Trimming cost V 3 bases and J 8 bases; bases outside gene matches: 6. This CDR3 has 15 residues. Per the germline V gene, CDR1 is MDHEN and CDR2 is SYDVKM. CDR3 sequence (DNA): TGTGCCAGCAGTTTGACTAGCGGGACATGGGATGAGCAGTTCTTC. Amino acid sequence: CASSLTSGTWDEQFF.

The rearrangement uses TRBV10-3 and TRBJ1-2; D is perhaps TRBD1 (5 bases). Germline V lookup: CDR1 ENHRY, CDR2 SYGVKD. Trimming took off 7 bases at V and 11 bases at J, with 23 bases between the two ends. This CDR3 spans 14 amino acids. In DNA, the CDR3 is TGTGCCATCAAGGCCCCCGGTGTGCGGGGCACGTACACCTTC. Its translation: CAIKAPGVRGTYTF.

About this clone: Mismatch with germline at one junction end may stem from a read error. V gene TRBV19 combines with J gene TRBJ1-1; D call uncertain. Per germline, CDR1 LNHDA and CDR2 SQIVND (reference sequence). The CDR3 is made up of 16 amino acids. The CDR3 nucleotides are TGTGCCAGTAGTATAGAAGGAGGGAGTGTGAAAACTGAAGCTTTCTTT. This encodes CASSIEGGSVKTEAFF.

The V call is TRBV29-1, the J call TRBJ2-3; 9 bases align to TRBD1. The CDR3 consists of 16 residues. V trimming: 5 bases; J trimming: 3 bases; junction bases outside the gene matches: 12. The V gene's germline CDR1 is SQVTM and CDR2 ANQGSEA. The CDR3 sequence is CSVRYSDRGRTDTQYF. In nucleotides, the CDR3 is TGCAGCGTTAGATACTCTGACAGGGGGAGGACAGATACGCAGTATTTT.